The sample holds a few counts of the clone carrying this TCR beta chain. Its target is unknown. Trimming at V came to 5 bases and at J to 5 bases, leaving 10 bases not matched to a gene. CDR3 length: 16 residues. Germline CDR1 reads SGHAT; CDR2 reads FQDESV (reference sequence). These data come from a study of cytomegalovirus exposure and HLA in healthy donors. Whole-study findings and limits: Analysis performed later found 16,000 or so TCR beta sequences associated with HLA alleles at 0.05 false discovery rate.

The PCR ran on 60 Vbeta and 13 Jbeta primers. Libraries were prepared by immunoSEQ multiplex PCR; TCRdb keeps only in-frame clonotypes and omits some of them. Of 60,000 or so clones in the sample, 77% are singletons; the top ten hold around 2.6%. Healthy bone marrow donors made up the donor group. V usage is TRBV11-1 and J usage is TRBJ2-1, with 9 bases fitting TRBD2. The sequenced sample was PBMCs. The TCR was taken from a female donor in good health and CMV-seronegative. The CDR3 DNA sequence: TGTGCCAGCAGCCCCAGCAGCGGGAGGCCCCACAATGAGCAGTTCTTC. It yields the protein CASSPSSGRPHNEQFF.